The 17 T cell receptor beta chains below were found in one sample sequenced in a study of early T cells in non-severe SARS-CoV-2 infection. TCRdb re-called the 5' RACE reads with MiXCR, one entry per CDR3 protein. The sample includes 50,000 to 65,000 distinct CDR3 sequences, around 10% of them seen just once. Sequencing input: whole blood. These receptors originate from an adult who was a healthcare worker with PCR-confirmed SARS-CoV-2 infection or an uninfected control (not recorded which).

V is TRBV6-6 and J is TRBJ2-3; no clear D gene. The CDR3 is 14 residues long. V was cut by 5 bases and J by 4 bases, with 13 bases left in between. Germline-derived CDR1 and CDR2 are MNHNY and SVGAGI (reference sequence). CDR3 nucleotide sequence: TGTGCCAGCAGTCCCGGACCGCAGGCAGATACGCAGTATTTT. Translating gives CASSPGPQADTQYF.

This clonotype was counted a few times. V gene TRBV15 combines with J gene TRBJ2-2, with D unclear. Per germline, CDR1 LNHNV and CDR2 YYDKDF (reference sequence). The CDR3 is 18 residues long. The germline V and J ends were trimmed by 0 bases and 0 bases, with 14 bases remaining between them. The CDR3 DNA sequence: TGTGCCACCAGCAGAGATCCCCCAGGCCCCACGAACACCGGGGAGCTGTTTTTT. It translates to CATSRDPPGPTNTGELFF.

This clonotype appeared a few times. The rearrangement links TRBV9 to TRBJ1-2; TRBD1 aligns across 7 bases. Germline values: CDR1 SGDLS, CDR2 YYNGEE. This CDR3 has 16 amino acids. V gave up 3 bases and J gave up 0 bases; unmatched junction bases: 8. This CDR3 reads CASSAGTVTSNYGYTF. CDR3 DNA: TGTGCCAGCAGCGCGGGGACAGTCACCTCTAACTATGGCTACACCTTC.

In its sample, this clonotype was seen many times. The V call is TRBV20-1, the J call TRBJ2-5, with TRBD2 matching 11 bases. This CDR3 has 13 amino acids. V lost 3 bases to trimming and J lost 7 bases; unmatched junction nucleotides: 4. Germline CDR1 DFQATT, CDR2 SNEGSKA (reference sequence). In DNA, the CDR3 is TGCAGTGCTAGGATGGGGACTAGCGGGACCCAGTACTTC. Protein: CSARMGTSGTQYF.

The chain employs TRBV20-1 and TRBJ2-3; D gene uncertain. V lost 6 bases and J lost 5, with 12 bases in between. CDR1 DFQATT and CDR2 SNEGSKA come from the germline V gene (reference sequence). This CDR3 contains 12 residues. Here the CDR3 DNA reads TGCAGTGCGGAAACACGGTTAGATACGCAGTATTTT. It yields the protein CSAETRLDTQYF.

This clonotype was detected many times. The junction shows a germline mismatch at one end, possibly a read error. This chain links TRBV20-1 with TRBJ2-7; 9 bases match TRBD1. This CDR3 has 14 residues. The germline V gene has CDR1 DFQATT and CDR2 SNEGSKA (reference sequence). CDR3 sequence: CSAGRQGVSHEQYF. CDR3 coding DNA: TGCAGTGCAGGTAGACAGGGGGTCTCCCACGAGCAGTACTTC.

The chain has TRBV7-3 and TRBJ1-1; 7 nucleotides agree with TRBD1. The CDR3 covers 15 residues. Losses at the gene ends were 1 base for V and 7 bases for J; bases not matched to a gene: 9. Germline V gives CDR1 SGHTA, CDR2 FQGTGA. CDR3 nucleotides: TGTGCCAGCAGCTTAAGACGGGGACAGAGACTTGAAGCTTTCTTT. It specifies CASSLRRGQRLEAFF. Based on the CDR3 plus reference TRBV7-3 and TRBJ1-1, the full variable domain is GAGVSQTPSNKVTEKGKYVELRCDPISGHTALYWYRQSLGQGPEFLIYFQGTGAADDSGLPNDRFFAVRPEGSVSTLKIQRTERGDSAVYLCASSLRRGQRLEAFFGQGTRLTVV.

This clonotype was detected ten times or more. CDR3 nucleotides: TGTGCCTGGAGTGTACTAAACAATGAGCAGTTCTTC. Protein sequence: CAWSVLNNEQFF. The genes are TRBV30 and TRBJ2-1; the D is unclear. This CDR3 has 12 residues. The germline V gene has CDR1 GTSNPN and CDR2 SVGIG (reference sequence). Trimming took 0 bases from V and 5 from J, leaving 5 bases between them. Supplemented by reference TRBV30 and TRBJ2-1, the full variable domain reads SQTIHQWPATLVQPVGSPLSLECTVEGTSNPNLYWYRQAAGRGLQLLFYSVGIGQISSEVPQNLSASRPQDRQFILSSKKLLLSDSGFYLCAWSVLNNEQFFGPGTRLTVL.

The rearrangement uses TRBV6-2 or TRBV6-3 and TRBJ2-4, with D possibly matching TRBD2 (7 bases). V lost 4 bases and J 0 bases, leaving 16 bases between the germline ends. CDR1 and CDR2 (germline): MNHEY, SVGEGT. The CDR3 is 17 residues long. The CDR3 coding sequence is TGTGCCAGCAGTTTGGGGGGCCTAGCGGTAGCCAAAAACATTCAGTACTTC. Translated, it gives CASSLGGLAVAKNIQYF.

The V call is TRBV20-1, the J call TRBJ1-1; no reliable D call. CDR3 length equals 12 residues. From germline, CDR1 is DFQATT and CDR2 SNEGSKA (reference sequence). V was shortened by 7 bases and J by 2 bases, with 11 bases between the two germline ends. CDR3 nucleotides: TGCAGTGTATATCAGGTCAACACTGAAGCTTTCTTT. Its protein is CSVYQVNTEAFF.

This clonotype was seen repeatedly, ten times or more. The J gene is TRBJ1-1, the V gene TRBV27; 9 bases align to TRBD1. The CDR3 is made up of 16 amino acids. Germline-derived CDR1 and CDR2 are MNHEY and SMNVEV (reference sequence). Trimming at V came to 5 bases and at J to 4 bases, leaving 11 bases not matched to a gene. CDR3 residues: CASSIQPGTGFTEAFF. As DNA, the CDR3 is TGTGCCAGCAGTATCCAACCCGGGACAGGGTTCACTGAAGCTTTCTTT.

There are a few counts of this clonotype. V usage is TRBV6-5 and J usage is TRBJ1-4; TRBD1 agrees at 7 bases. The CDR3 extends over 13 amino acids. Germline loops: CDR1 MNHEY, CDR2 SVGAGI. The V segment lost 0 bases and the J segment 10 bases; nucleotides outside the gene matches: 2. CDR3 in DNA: TGTGCCAGCAGTTACTCATCAGGGGGAAAACTGTTTTTT. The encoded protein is CASSYSSGGKLFF.

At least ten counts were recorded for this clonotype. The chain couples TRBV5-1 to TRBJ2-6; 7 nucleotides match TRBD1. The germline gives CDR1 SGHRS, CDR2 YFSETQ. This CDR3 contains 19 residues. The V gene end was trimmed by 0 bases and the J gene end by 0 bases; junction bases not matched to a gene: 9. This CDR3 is CASSLGRPGGASGANVLTF. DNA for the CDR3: TGCGCCAGCAGCTTGGGTCGGCCAGGGGGTGCCTCTGGGGCCAACGTCCTGACTTTC.

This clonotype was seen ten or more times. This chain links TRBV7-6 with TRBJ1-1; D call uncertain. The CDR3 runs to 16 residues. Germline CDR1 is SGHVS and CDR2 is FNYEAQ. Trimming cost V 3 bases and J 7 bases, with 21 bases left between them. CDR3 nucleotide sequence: TGTGCCAGCAGCTTTAGTGGACTCCCCGGTAATAATGAAGCTTTCTTT. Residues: CASSFSGLPGNNEAFF. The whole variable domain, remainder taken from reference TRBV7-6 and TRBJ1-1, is GAGVSQSPRYKVTKRGQDVALRCDPISGHVSLYWYRQALGQGPEFLTYFNYEAQQDKSGLPNDRFSAERPEGSISTLTIQRTEQRDSAMYRCASSFSGLPGNNEAFFGQGTRLTVV.

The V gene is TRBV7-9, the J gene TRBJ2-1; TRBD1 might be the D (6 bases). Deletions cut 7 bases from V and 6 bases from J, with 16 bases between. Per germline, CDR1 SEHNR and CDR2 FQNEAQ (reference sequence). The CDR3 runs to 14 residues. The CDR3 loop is CASTPDRRSNEQFF. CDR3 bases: TGTGCCAGCACCCCGGACAGACGATCCAATGAGCAGTTCTTC.

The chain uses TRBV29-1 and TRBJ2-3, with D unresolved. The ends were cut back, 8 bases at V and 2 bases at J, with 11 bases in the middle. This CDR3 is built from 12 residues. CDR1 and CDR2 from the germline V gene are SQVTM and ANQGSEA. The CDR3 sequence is CSSGFATDTQYF. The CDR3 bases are TGCAGCTCAGGATTCGCCACAGATACGCAGTATTTT.

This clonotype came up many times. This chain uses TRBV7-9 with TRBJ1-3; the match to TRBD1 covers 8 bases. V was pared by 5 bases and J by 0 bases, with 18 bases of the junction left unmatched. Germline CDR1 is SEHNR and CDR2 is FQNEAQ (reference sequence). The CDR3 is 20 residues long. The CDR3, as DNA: TGTGCCAGCAGCCGACAGAGACAGGGGACGTCGAGATACTCTGGAAACACCATATATTTT. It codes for CASSRQRQGTSRYSGNTIYF.